The source of this T cell receptor (beta chain) is a study of HIV-infected children after antiretroviral therapy interruption. RNA-based 3' RACE libraries used unique molecular identifiers. TCRdb recomputed calls from the 3' RACE reads with MiXCR, one row per CDR3 protein. This table holds approximately 96,000 distinct CDR3 sequences, roughly 6.4% found once. Stated treatment: PENTA 11 planned treatment interruption arm or continuous ART arm. The specimen was CD45RA+ CD4+ T cells from PBMCs, pooled from several time points, collected from a donor given antiretroviral therapy, either interrupted or continuous. Subset of the sample: naive CD4+ CD45RA+ CD45RO- T cells. The sequence was collected from a pool of human donors with HIV.

This CDR3 is CASSLEFTGRPVNTGELFF. CDR3 coding DNA: TGCGCCAGCAGCTTGGAGTTTACGGGGCGTCCGGTGAACACCGGGGAGCTGTTTTTT. The V gene is TRBV5-1, the J gene TRBJ2-2; D possibly uses TRBD1 or TRBD2 (5 bases each). Germline V gene sequence: CDR1 SGHRS, CDR2 YFSETQ. There are 19 residues in the CDR3. V was pared by 0 bases and J by 1 base, with 19 bases between.